One sample yielded the 10 T cell receptor beta chains listed below, sequenced in a study of T cell responses to AZD1222 COVID-19 vaccine. Some clones are missing from TCRdb's copy, which holds only in-frame ones; the method was immunoSEQ multiplex PCR. The sample includes some 110,000 clones, 92% of them seen just once. The sequencing used peripheral blood, collected on day 0 of AZD1222 vaccination. Receptors were obtained from an adult in good health.

The chain links TRBV5-4 to TRBJ1-1, with TRBD1 matching 8 bases. The CDR3 contains 16 residues. The ends lost 4 bases at V and 5 bases at J; junction bases unmatched: 13. Germline V CDR1 and CDR2: SGHNT, YYREEE (reference sequence). The CDR3 DNA sequence: TGTGCCAGCAGCCAGGGCCCAGGGGGCGTTGAAACTGAAGCTTTCTTT. Its protein product is CASSQGPGGVETEAFF.

The chain has TRBV6-2 or TRBV6-3 and TRBJ2-1; 8 nucleotides match TRBD2. Germline V gene data show CDR1 as MNHEY and CDR2 as SVGEGT. V was pared by 5 bases and J by 9 bases, with 15 bases of the junction left unmatched. This CDR3 region has 16 residues. The CDR3: CASSNTGTSYFGEQFF. The CDR3 nucleotides read TGTGCCAGCAGTAACACCGGGACTAGTTATTTTGGTGAGCAGTTCTTC.

Only a few counts were recorded for this clone. Other DNA sequences in this sample translate to the same CDR3. This chain joins TRBV18 and TRBJ1-2; unclear D gene. V lost 3 bases and J 3 bases, leaving 8 bases between the germline ends. Germline CDR1 is KGHSH and CDR2 is LQKENI. This CDR3 is 13 amino acids long. CDR3 in DNA: TGTGCCAGCTCACCGGGAACAGACTATGGCTACACCTTC. This sequence encodes CASSPGTDYGYTF.

V gene TRBV11-2 combines with J gene TRBJ1-3, with D unresolved. This CDR3 comprises 13 residues. V lost 5 bases and J 3 bases, leaving 8 bases between the germline ends. Germline V gene data show CDR1 as SGHAT and CDR2 as FQNNGV. CDR3 sequence reads: CASSRGDGNTIYF. CDR3 in DNA: TGTGCCAGCAGCCGCGGTGATGGAAACACCATATATTTT.

For this clone: The junction shows a germline mismatch at one end, possibly a read error. The rearrangement uses TRBV19 and TRBJ1-2; D gene unclear. Germline loops: CDR1 LNHDA, CDR2 SQIVND (reference sequence). The length of the CDR3 is 12 residues. The CDR3, as DNA: TGTGCCAGTAGTATAGTCCGGGGAAGTCCCTTCTTC. The encoded protein is CASSIVRGSPFF.

The V call is TRBV7-9, the J call TRBJ1-5; 7 bases are shared with TRBD1. The V gene's germline CDR1 is SEHNR and CDR2 FQNEAQ (reference sequence). J gave up 5 bases and V 3 bases, and 1 base lay outside the gene matches. This CDR3 has 13 amino acids. DNA for the CDR3: TGTGCCAGCAGCTTCGACAGGGATCAGCCCCAGCATTTT. Residues: CASSFDRDQPQHF.

V and J are TRBV10-1 and TRBJ2-3; tentative D call: TRBD2 (6 bases). CDR3 length: 15 residues. The germline V gene encodes CDR1 WNHNN and CDR2 SYGVQD (reference sequence). V was trimmed by 5 bases and J by 5 bases, leaving 17 bases between them. CDR3 sequence reads: CASSNTGLGVDTQYF. The CDR3 region has the DNA TGCGCCAGCAGTAATACGGGACTCGGCGTAGATACGCAGTATTTT.

The chain links TRBV29-1 to TRBJ2-5, with 7 bases aligning to TRBD1. Germline values: CDR1 SQVTM, CDR2 ANQGSEA. With 6 bases clipped from V and 1 base from J, the junction kept 11 bases outside the gene matches. The CDR3 sequence is 15 residues long. The CDR3, as DNA: TGCAGCGTGGCCCTGACAGGGCTGGTCCAAGAGACCCAGTACTTC. Amino acids: CSVALTGLVQETQYF.

The rearrangement uses TRBV24-1 and TRBJ2-1; 14 bases line up with TRBD2. CDR1 and CDR2 from the germline V gene are KGHDR and SFDVKD. This CDR3 has 16 residues. The V gene end was trimmed by 3 bases and the J gene end by 9 bases; junction bases not matched to a gene: 6. This CDR3 reads CATSDPGTSGSTEQFF. The DNA for the CDR3 is TGTGCCACCAGTGATCCGGGGACTAGCGGGAGTACTGAGCAGTTCTTC.

The DNA of the CDR3 is TGTGCCACCAGCAGAGGGGCCAGCGGGAGGTTTTACAATGAGCAGTTCTTC. Its translation is CATSRGASGRFYNEQFF. V usage is TRBV15 and J usage is TRBJ2-1; 9 bases match TRBD2. The length of the CDR3 is 17 residues. J lost 4 bases, V lost 1 base, and 8 bases had no gene match. Germline lookup yields CDR1 LNHNV and CDR2 YYDKDF (reference sequence).